The source of this TCR beta chain is a study of blood T cells in healthy people across ages. Study results and caveats: Possibly confounding the expanded clonotype changes was the fact that donor CMV status was unknown. Compared with aged donors, long-lived donors showed fewer expanded clones, suggesting selection.

This clonotype was counted between two and nine times. Its antigen is unknown. For the second PCR, which ran for about 6 to 11 cycles, a sample-barcoded 5' primer and a J-beta primer mix were used. Each cDNA molecule carried a tag from a template-switch adaptor that contained 12 random nucleotides. Every sample returned 3 million or more CDR3-containing paired-end reads. TCRdb reprocessed the 5' RACE reads with MiXCR, giving one entry per CDR3 protein. The repertoire includes 650,000 to 1,000,000 distinct CDR3 sequences, under 40% of them detected once, and approximately 13% sits in the top ten. V was clipped by 4 bases and J by 9 bases; unmatched bases: 15. Germline-derived CDR1 and CDR2 are ENHRY and SYGVKD. CDR3 length: 18 residues.

V is TRBV10-3 and J is TRBJ2-3; 14 bases match TRBD2. The sequencing input was blood. The clonotype originates from a man aged 18 to 30 in good health. The CDR3 DNA reads TGTGCCATCAGTGGAAAAGGACTAGCGGGGGGTGACGAGCGGACGCAGTATTTT. As protein: CAISGKGLAGGDERTQYF.